This T cell receptor (beta chain) was captured in a study of CD8 T cells in ankylosing spondylitis. Findings and limits, study-wide: Reportedly, disease-linked clones are significantly enriched in ankylosing spondylitis patients' matched synovial fluid. Some motif variants had been reported before (in reactive arthritis synovial fluid and blood). Ankylosing spondylitis blood appeared to carry a characteristic TCR beta motif of several highly homologous variants.

As the method for making TCR beta libraries, quantitative 5'-RACE with molecular barcodes was used. MiXCR was run by TCRdb on the 5' RACE reads, yielding one entry per CDR3 protein. The sample carries about 340,000 distinct CDR3 sequences, roughly 14% recorded once. This clonotype has a handful of counts. Its antigen is as yet unknown. The sequence derives from a male donor with ankylosing spondylitis or in good health (not recorded which). Sequencing was done on a sample of blood, either unsorted or a sorted T cell fraction (not recorded which).

CDR3 bases: TGCAGCGTTGATCTCGGGGACCACGAGCAGTACTTC. Translated: CSVDLGDHEQYF. The rearrangement uses TRBV29-1 and TRBJ2-7, with D perhaps given as TRBD1 or TRBD2 (5 bases each). Germline lookup yields CDR1 SQVTM and CDR2 ANQGSEA. Trimming removed 3 bases at V and 5 bases at J, with 11 bases between. This CDR3 region has 12 residues.